Listed below are T cell receptor beta chains from one sample, sequenced in a study of regulatory dendritic cells for organ transplantation. Profiled with immunoSEQ multiplex PCR; TCRdb holds only in-frame clones, not every one. The data hold some 28,000 clones, with roughly four fifths observed a single time. Sequenced material: naive CD4+ T cells from blood. These receptors all stem from a human donor in good health. CDR3s include the opening cysteine and the closing phenylalanine or tryptophan. The D gene is left open where the match is weak. Size is omitted from some rows. Given values are once, few, many or a class for expanded clones.

CDR3nt | CDR3aa | d_gene | len | j_gene | abundance | v_gene
TGTGCCAGTAGTATGATGGCAGGGTCCAGGAGCTACACCTTC | CASSMMAGSRSYTF | - | 14 | TRBJ1-2 | - | TRBV19
TGTGCCAGCAGCAACCAACAGGGTAGCTCTGGGGCCAACGTCCTGACTTTC | CASSNQQGSSGANVLTF | - | 17 | TRBJ2-6 | once | TRBV11-2
TGCAGTGTTCTGGGGGAGGGCATTCAGTACTTC | CSVLGEGIQYF | TRBD2 | 11 | TRBJ2-4 | few | TRBV20-1
TGTGCCAGCAGCGTAAGCGGGGGGCCCTCTGGAAACACCATATATTTT | CASSVSGGPSGNTIYF | - | 16 | TRBJ1-3 | - | TRBV9
TGTGCCAGCAGTTGGTCCGGGGTTGGAACTGAAGCTTTCTTT | CASSWSGVGTEAFF | - | 14 | TRBJ1-1 | - | TRBV27
TGTGCCAGCAGCTTGGATTTAGTGAGTTATGGCTACACCTTC | CASSLDLVSYGYTF | - | 14 | TRBJ1-2 | - | TRBV5-6
TGTGCCAGCAGTTTAAATCATGAAGAGACCCAGTACTTC | CASSLNHEETQYF | - | 13 | TRBJ2-5 | - | TRBV28
TGCGCCAGCAGCTCGAATGTCGAGGAGCAGTTCTTC | CASSSNVEEQFF | - | 12 | TRBJ2-1 | - | TRBV5-1
TGTGCCAGCAGGCGATACCGGGACAGGGGATACGAGCAGTACTTC | CASRRYRDRGYEQYF | TRBD1 | 15 | TRBJ2-7 | - | TRBV6-5
TGTGCCAGCAGTTACCCCCGGGACAGGGGCCCCTCCGAGCCCCAGCATTTT | CASSYPRDRGPSEPQHF | TRBD1 | 17 | TRBJ1-5 | few | TRBV27
TGTGCCAGCAGCTTAGGCAGGGTGATGGATCAGCCCCAGCATTTT | CASSLGRVMDQPQHF | - | 15 | TRBJ1-5 | - | TRBV7-2
TGTGCCAGTAGCGACAGATCCAATGAGCAGTTCTTC | CASSDRSNEQFF | - | 12 | TRBJ2-1 | - | TRBV19
TGTGCCAGCAGCTTAGCGCCACAGCCTGGGGATACGCAGTATTTT | CASSLAPQPGDTQYF | - | 15 | TRBJ2-3 | - | TRBV7-2
TGTGCCAGCACATTAGGGACAGCTTTCTACAATGAGCAGTTCTTC | CASTLGTAFYNEQFF | TRBD1 | 15 | TRBJ2-1 | - | TRBV6-1
TGTGCCAGCAGCTTAGGTCCAGACTACGAGCAGTACTTC | CASSLGPDYEQYF | - | 13 | TRBJ2-7 | - | TRBV7-6
TGTGCCAGCAGGAGTGATCGGACTAGGAGAACAGATACGCAGTATTTT | CASRSDRTRRTDTQYF | TRBD2 | 16 | TRBJ2-3 | - | TRBV2
TGCGCCAGCAGCCAAGAGCATACAGGGGATAACACTGAAGCTTTCTTT | CASSQEHTGDNTEAFF | TRBD1 | 16 | TRBJ1-1 | - | TRBV4-3
TGTGCCACCAGCAGAGAGAAAGGGGTTGGTGAAAAACTGTTTTTT | CATSREKGVGEKLFF | - | 15 | TRBJ1-4 | once | TRBV15
TGTGCCAGCAGCGTCGGGACAGCAGGAGAGACCCAGTACTTC | CASSVGTAGETQYF | TRBD1 | 14 | TRBJ2-5 | once | TRBV9
TGCGCCAGCAGCCAAGAGGGCGGGTTTGGGGCCAACGTCCTGACTTTC | CASSQEGGFGANVLTF | - | 16 | TRBJ2-6 | - | TRBV4-3
TGTGCCAGCAAATCAGTGTCCAAGGGGGTACGGAGCGAAAAACTGTTTTTT | CASKSVSKGVRSEKLFF | - | 17 | TRBJ1-4 | - | TRBV2
TGTGCCAGCAGTCCGGGACTTCTCAATCAGCCCCAGCATTTT | CASSPGLLNQPQHF | - | 14 | TRBJ1-5 | - | TRBV27
TGTGCCATCCGCGAGGGGGCCTTAGAGACCCAGTACTTC | CAIREGALETQYF | TRBD1 | 13 | TRBJ2-5 | once | TRBV7-9
TGTGCCAGCAGTTTCCGAGACAGGGGCCACGAGCAGTACTTC | CASSFRDRGHEQYF | TRBD1 | 14 | TRBJ2-7 | once | TRBV27
TGTGCCAGCTCACCAGCCAGGGGGCGAAGGACCACTGAAGCTTTCTTT | CASSPARGRRTTEAFF | TRBD1 | 16 | TRBJ1-1 | - | TRBV18
TGTGCCAGCAGTTACAGAGGCAGGGTGAAAACTGAAGCTTTCTTT | CASSYRGRVKTEAFF | - | 15 | TRBJ1-1 | - | TRBV6-5
TGTGCCAGTACCCCGGACAGCGCTAGCAATCAGCCCCAGCATTTT | CASTPDSASNQPQHF | - | 15 | TRBJ1-5 | - | TRBV19
TGCGCCAGCAGCTTGGAACTAGCGGGGGGCTACGAGCAGTACTTC | CASSLELAGGYEQYF | TRBD2 | 15 | TRBJ2-7 | - | TRBV5-1
TGTGCCAGCAGCTTCCCCTTCGGCGGTAATGAAAAACTGTTTTTT | CASSFPFGGNEKLFF | - | 15 | TRBJ1-4 | - | TRBV7-9
TGTGCCAGCTCACCGACAGGGAACACTGAAGCTTTCTTT | CASSPTGNTEAFF | - | 13 | TRBJ1-1 | few | TRBV18
TGTGCCAGCTCACCACTAGGAGATAGCAATCAGCCCCAGCATTTT | CASSPLGDSNQPQHF | - | 15 | TRBJ1-5 | - | TRBV18
TGTGCCAGCAGCGTAGGGACTAGCGGGGGGCTCGAGCAGTACTTC | CASSVGTSGGLEQYF | TRBD2 | 15 | TRBJ2-7 | few | TRBV9
TGTGCCAGCAGGGTGACCGGGAGAGGGGGCTACACCTTC | CASRVTGRGGYTF | - | 13 | TRBJ1-2 | few | TRBV21-1
TGTGCCAGCAGCCCCGGGGGGGGACGATACAATGAGCAGTTCTTC | CASSPGGGRYNEQFF | TRBD2 | 15 | TRBJ2-1 | - | TRBV9
TGTGCCAGCAGCTTAGCTGGGACAGGCGGGGTCAATCAGCCCCAGCATTTT | CASSLAGTGGVNQPQHF | TRBD1 | 17 | TRBJ1-5 | - | TRBV7-9
TGCGCCAGCAGCCAGGGACTAGCGGGGATCACTGAGCAGTTCTTC | CASSQGLAGITEQFF | TRBD2 | 15 | TRBJ2-1 | - | TRBV5-1
TGTGCCAGCAGCTTAGATTGGGCAGATCTAGCCAAAAACATTCAGTACTTC | CASSLDWADLAKNIQYF | - | 17 | TRBJ2-4 | - | TRBV11-2
TGTGCCAGCAGCTTAGCGGGGGCGCGGGAAAAACTGTTTTTT | CASSLAGAREKLFF | - | 14 | TRBJ1-4 | - | TRBV7-9
TGTGCCAGCAGCCAAAATAATTCACCCCTCCACTTT | CASSQNNSPLHF | - | 12 | TRBJ1-6 | few | TRBV7-2
TGTGCCAGCAGTGAAGAGACAGGGGTTTTACGGGAGACCCAGTACTTC | CASSEETGVLRETQYF | TRBD1 | 16 | TRBJ2-5 | once | TRBV2
TGTGCCAGCAGTGGACGCTCGGGACTAGCGGGGGGGACCCAGTACTTC | CASSGRSGLAGGTQYF | TRBD2 | 16 | TRBJ2-5 | once | TRBV25-1